This T cell receptor (beta chain) is drawn from a study of response to subunit inactivated influenza vaccine. Study observations and caveats: Every seasonal influenza vaccination brings in few new T cells, the authors suggested.

TCRdb recomputed calls from the RT-PCR reads with MiXCR, one row per CDR3 protein. The data hold 450,000 to 500,000 distinct CDR3 sequences, with approximately 11% observed a single time. Trimming removed 2 bases from V and 0 bases from J, with 20 bases in between. The CDR3 runs 18 residues. Germline loops: CDR1 ENHRY, CDR2 SYGVKD. This clonotype has more than one count but fewer than ten. Its cognate antigen is unknown. Sequenced material: PBMCs from blood, taken around seven weeks after vaccination. The sequence came from a man aged 50-60 years who received an inactivated influenza vaccine. The chain combines TRBV10-3 with TRBJ2-7; D may be TRBD2 (6 bases). This CDR3 is CAISEGGDVGGVSYEQYF. The CDR3 nucleotides are TGTGCCATCAGTGAGGGGGGAGACGTCGGAGGGGTCTCCTACGAGCAGTACTTC.